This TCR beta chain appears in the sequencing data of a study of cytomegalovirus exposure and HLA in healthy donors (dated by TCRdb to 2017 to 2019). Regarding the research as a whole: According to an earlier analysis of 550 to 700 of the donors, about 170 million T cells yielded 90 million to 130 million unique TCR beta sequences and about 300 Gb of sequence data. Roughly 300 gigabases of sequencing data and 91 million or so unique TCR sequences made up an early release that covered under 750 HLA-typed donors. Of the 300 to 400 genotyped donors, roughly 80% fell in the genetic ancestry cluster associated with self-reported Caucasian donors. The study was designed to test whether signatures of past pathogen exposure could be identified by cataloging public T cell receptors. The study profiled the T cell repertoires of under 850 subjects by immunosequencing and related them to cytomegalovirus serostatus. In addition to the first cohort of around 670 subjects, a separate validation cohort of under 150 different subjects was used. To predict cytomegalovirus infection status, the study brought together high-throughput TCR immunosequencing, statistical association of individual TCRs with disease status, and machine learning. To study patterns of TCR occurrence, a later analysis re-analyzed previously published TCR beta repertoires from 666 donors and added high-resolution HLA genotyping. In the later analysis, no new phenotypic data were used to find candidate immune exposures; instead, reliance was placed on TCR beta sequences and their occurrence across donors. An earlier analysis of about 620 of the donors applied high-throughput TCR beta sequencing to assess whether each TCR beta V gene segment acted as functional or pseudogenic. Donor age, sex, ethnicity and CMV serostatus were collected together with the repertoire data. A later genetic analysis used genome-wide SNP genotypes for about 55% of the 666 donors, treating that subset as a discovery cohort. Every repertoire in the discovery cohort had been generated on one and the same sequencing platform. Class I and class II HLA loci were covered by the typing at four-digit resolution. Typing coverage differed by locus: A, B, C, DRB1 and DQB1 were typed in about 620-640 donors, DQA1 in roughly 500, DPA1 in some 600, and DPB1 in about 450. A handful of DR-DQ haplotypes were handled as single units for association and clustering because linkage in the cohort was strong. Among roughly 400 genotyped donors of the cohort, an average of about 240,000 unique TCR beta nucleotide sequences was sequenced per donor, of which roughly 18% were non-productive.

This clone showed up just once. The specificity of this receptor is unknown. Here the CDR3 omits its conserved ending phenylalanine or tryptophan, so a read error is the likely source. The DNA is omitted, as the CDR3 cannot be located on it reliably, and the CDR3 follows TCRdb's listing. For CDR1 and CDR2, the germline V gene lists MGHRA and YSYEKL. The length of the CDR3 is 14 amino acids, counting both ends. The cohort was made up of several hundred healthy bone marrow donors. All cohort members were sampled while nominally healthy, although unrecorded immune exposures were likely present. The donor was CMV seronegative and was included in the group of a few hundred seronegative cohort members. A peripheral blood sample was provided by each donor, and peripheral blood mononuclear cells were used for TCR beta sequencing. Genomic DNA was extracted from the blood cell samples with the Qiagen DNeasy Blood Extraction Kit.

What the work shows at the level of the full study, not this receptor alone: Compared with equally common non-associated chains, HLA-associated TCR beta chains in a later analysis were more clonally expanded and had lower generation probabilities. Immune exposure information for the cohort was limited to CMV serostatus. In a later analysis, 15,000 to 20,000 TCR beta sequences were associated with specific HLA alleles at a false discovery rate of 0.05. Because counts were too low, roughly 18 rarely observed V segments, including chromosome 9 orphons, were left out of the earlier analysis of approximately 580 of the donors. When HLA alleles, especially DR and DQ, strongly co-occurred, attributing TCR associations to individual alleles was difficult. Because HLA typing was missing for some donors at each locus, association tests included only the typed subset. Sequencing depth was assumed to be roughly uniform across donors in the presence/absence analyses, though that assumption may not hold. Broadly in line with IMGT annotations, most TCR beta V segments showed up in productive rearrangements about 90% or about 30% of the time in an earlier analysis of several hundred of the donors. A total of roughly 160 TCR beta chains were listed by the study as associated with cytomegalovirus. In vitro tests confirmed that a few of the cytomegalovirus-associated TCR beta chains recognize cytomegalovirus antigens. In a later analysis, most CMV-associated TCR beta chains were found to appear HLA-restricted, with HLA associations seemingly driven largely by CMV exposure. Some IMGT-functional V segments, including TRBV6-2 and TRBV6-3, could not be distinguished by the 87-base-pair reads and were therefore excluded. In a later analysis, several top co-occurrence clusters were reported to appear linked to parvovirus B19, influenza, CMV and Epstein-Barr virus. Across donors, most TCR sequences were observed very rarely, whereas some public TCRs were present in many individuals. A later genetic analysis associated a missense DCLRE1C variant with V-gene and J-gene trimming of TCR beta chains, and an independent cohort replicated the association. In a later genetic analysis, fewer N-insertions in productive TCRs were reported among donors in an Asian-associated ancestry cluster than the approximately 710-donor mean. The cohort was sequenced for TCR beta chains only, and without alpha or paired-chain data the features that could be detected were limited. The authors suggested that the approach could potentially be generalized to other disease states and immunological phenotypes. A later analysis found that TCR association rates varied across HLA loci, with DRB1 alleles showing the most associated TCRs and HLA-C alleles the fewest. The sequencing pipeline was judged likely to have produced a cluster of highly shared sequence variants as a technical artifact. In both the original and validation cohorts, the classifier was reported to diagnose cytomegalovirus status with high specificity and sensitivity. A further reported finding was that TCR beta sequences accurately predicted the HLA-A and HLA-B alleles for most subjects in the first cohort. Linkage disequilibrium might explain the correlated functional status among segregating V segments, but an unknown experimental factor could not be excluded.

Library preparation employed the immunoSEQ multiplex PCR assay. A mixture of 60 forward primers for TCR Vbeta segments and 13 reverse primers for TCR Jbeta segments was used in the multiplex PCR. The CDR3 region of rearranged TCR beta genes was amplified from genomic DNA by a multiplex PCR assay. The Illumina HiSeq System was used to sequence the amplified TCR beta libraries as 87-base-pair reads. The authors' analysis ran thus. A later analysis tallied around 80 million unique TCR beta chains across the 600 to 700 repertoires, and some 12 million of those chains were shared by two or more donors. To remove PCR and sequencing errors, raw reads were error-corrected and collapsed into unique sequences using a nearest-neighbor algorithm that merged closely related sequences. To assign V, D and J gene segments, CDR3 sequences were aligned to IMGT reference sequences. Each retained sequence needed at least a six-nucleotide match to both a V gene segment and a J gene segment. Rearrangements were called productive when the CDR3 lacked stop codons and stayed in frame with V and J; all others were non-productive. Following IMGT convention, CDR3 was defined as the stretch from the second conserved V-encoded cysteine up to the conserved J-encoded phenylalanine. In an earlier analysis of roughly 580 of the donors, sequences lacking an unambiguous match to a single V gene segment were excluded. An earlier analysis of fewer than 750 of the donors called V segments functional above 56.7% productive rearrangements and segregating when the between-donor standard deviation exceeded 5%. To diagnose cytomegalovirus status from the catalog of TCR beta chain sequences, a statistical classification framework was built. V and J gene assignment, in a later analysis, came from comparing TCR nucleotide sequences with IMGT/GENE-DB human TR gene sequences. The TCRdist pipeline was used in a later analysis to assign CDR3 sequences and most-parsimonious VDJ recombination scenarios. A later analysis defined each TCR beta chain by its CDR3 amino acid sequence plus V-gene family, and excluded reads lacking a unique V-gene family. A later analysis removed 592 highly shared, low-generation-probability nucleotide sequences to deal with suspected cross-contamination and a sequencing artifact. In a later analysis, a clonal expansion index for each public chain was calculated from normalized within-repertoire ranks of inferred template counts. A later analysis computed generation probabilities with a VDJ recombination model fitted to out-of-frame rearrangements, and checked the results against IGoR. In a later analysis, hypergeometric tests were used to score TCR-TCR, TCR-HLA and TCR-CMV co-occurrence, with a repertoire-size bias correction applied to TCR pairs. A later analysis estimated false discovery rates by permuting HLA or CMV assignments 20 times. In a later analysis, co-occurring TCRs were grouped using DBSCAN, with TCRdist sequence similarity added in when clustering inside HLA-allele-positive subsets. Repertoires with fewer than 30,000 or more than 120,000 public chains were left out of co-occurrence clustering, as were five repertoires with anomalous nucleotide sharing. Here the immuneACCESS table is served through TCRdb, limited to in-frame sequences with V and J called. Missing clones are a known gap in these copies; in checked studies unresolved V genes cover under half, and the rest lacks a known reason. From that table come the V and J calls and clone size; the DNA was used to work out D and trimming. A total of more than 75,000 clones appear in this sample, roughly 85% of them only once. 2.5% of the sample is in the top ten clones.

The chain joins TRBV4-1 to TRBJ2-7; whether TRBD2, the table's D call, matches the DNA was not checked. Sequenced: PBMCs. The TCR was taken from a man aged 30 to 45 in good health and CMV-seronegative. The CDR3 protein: CASSAQVLEGVEVL.